This T cell receptor beta chain is drawn from a study of blood T cell repertoires in COVID-19 (dated by TCRdb to 2020 to 2022). Study-level background: The collaborator samples originated in the United States, Italy and Spain and spanned the acute and convalescent phases of COVID-19. The repertoires were released in a freely available public database meant as a resource for research on the immune response to SARS-CoV-2. The material from the prospective study consisted of cDNA or gDNA derived from T cells, B-cell-depleted T cells, or PBMCs. Where available, HLA class I and class II types were obtained from metadata supplied by the sample provider rather than from assay-based typing. Samples came from the ongoing ImmuneRACE study (first 160 participants) plus 1,254 subjects from 6 global collaborators. Nearly every sample came with metadata listing a de-identified subject ID, COVID-19 status, age in years and sex. The dataset comprised deeply sampled blood TCRbeta repertoires from subjects exposed to, actively infected with, or recovered from COVID-19.

Whole blood was collected in K2EDTA tubes by collaborating institutions according to the institutions' own protocols. For TCRbeta analysis, collaborators shipped samples in one of three forms: frozen whole blood, isolated PBMCs, or DNA extracted from either of those sample types. The cysteine opens and the phenylalanine closes a CDR3 of 17 amino acids. Of all the DNA, just the CDR3 is kept, 51 bases in frame from base 1. According to the germline V gene, CDR1 reads MNHNS and CDR2 reads SASEGT. V is shortened by 4 bases, J by 3 bases, and the region joining them spans 20 bases. Here is what the overall study found, with its caveats: The quantity of clinical and demographic metadata differed by source and by participant and was supplied without curation.

As to this clone: Its target antigen remains unknown. It has no much larger one-base neighbor in the sample; base qualities were not kept.

The immunoSEQ Assay, a bias-controlled multiplex PCR, was used to amplify TCRbeta CDR3 regions from genomic DNA. The paper's processing steps were these. The number of nucleated cells in each sample was estimated by amplification of reference gene primers within the assay. Sequence reads were collapsed and filtered to measure the absolute abundance of every unique TCRbeta CDR3 rearrangement. For each sample, productive Simpson clonality was calculated as the square root of Simpson's diversity index across productive rearrangements. Drawn from immuneACCESS, this table holds only the in-frame rearrangements with V and J called that TCRdb kept. Clones are partly lost; checked studies trace under half to an unresolved V gene and leave the rest unexplained. The V and J calls and clone size are taken from that table; D and trimming were inferred from the DNA. Recorded for this sample are 23,000 or so clones; more than 90% of them occurred a single time. The ten largest make up 2.5% to 3.5% of the sample.

The sequence links TRBV6-1 to TRBJ2-3; there is no confident call for the D gene. Sequenced material: peripheral blood. The sequence was obtained from a woman in her 70s with active COVID-19. The DNA is as follows: TGTGCCAGCAGTGGCGTTAATAGTATGGTCCTAACAGATACGCAGTATTTT. Translated, this is CASSGVNSMVLTDTQYF.